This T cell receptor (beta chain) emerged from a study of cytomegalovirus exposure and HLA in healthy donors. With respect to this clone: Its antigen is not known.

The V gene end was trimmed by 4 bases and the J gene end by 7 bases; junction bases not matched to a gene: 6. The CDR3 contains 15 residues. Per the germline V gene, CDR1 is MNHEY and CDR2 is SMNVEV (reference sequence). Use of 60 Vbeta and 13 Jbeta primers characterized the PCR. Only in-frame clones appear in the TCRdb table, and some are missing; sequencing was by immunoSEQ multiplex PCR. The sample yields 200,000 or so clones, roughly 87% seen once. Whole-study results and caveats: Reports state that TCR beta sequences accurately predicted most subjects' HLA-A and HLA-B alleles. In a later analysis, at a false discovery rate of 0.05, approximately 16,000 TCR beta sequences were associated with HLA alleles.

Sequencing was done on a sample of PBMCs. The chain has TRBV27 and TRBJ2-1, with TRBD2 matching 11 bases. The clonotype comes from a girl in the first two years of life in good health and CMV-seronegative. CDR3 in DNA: TGTGCCAGCAGTTCACTAGCGGGAGCTGGGAATGAGCAGTTCTTC. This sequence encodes CASSSLAGAGNEQFF.